This TCR beta chain was found in a study of CD8+ T cells in alopecia areata (dated by TCRdb to the late 2010s). Study-level background: Treated patients were enrolled in an open-label pilot trial of oral tofacitinib, 5 to 10 mg twice daily, for moderate-to-severe alopecia areata. Scalp clonality was compared among normal scalp (n=4), patchy alopecia areata scalp (n=8), and alopecia totalis/universalis scalp (n=8). RNA was obtained with the PAXgene miRNA kit for fixed scalp, the miRNeasy kit for PBMCs, and the RNeasy kit for mouse skin. Tofacitinib was given for 6 to 18 months, followed by 6 months of follow-up off drug to assess delayed response and recurrence. Patients on tofacitinib were biopsied at baseline and after 4 and 24 weeks of treatment, and several of the patients also had a later scalp biopsy. In humans, TCRbeta sequencing was performed on scalp tissue and on sorted CD4+ and CD8+ peripheral blood T cells from healthy controls and from patients with patchy or totalis/universalis alopecia areata. TCRbeta CDR3 regions were amplified by immunoSEQ multiplex PCR using 35 Vbeta forward and 13 Jbeta reverse primers. High-throughput TCRbeta sequencing was used to examine T cell clonal expansion in alopecia areata in both the C3H/HeJ mouse model and human patients. In treated patients, disease severity was measured using the SALT score, which gives the percentage of scalp surface area affected. Overall study outcomes, separate from this receptor: Compared with normal scalp, lesional scalp, particularly in alopecia totalis/universalis, had higher clonality and more expanded CD8+ clones, which suggests antigenic drive. Scalp TCR repertoire analysis is complicated because resident alphabeta T cells in normal human skin are also sequenced, whereas mouse skin is dominated by gammadelta T cells. Because the treated cohort was small and had only one nonresponder, larger studies are needed to examine links between baseline CD8+ expansion and response. Tofacitinib significantly decreased scalp clonality and the number of expanded CD8+ clones among the top 100 scalp clones. During tofacitinib treatment, many expanded lesional clones remained in scalp and blood, and this persistence may partly explain relapse after treatment is stopped. TCR sequences shared between patients were less clear than in mice, possibly partly because of HLA diversity in the patient population.

This clone was seen only a few times. It lacks a known antigen. Per-base qualities were not stored, and no clone one base away is much larger. The sample's treatment or condition label, in plain terms: oral pan-JAK inhibitor, 5-10 mg twice daily. Peripheral blood and lesional scalp punch biopsies were obtained from patients with alopecia areata. PBMCs were isolated by density centrifugation and stained for CD3, CD4 and CD8, and CD4+ and CD8+ T cells were sorted on a FACSAria. To prepare the library, the immunoSEQ multiplex PCR assay was applied. RNA was extracted from all samples and reverse transcribed into cDNA as template for TCR sequencing. First-strand cDNA was synthesized using SuperScript III with a 2:1 mix of oligo-dT and random hexamers. Amplification bias was assessed with a synthetic immune receptor repertoire, and residual bias was removed computationally. The authors processed their data as follows. Raw reads were preprocessed to remove errors, and CDR3 was defined according to IMGT conventions as the region from the conserved cysteine to phenylalanine. Clonality was computed by normalizing Shannon entropy by log2 of the number of productive unique TCRs and subtracting the result from 1. Scalp TCRbeta sequences were cross-referenced with sorted blood CD4 and CD8 repertoires so that the CD4 or CD8 identity of scalp clones could be inferred. TCRdb obtained this table from immuneACCESS and retained in-frame rearrangements with V and J assigned. These tables miss some clones; where compared with another copy, unresolved V genes account for less than half of the shortfall, and the remainder is unexplained. D and trimming come from the DNA, and the V and J calls and clone size come from that table. The table for this sample lists 85,000 to 95,000 clones; approximately 70% of them were counted only once. The ten largest clones add up to roughly 17% of the sample.

The germline V end is reduced by 0 bases and the J end by 1 base; junction bases left unmatched: 2. Counted from cysteine to phenylalanine, this CDR3 has 16 amino acids. Only the CDR3 DNA stays, 48 bases, in frame from base 1. CDR1 is given as MGHRA and CDR2 as YSYEKL, both from the germline V gene. In this chain, TRBV4-1 is recombined with TRBJ2-1; the junction holds 8 bases that match TRBD1. This sequence originates from a human donor with alopecia areata. This specimen was CD8+ T cells sorted from blood, taken at week 44, from a patient treated with tofacitinib. At the DNA level, the sequence is TGCGCCAGCAGCCAAGAAGACAGGGGATCCTACAATGAGCAGTTCTTC. Translated, this gives CASSQEDRGSYNEQFF.